These 13 T cell receptor beta chains came from one sample sequenced in a study of identical twins. TCRdb redid the calling of the 5' RACE reads with MiXCR, one entry per CDR3 protein. The table has about 700,000 distinct CDR3 sequences, 8.6% seen once. The sample was also reused in another study, on yellow fever vaccine responses in identical twins.

The source material was PBMCs. All receptors come from a woman aged 18-30 years in good health.

This clonotype was seen a handful of times. This chain uses TRBV6-5 with TRBJ2-7, with D perhaps given as TRBD1 or TRBD2 (7 bases each). CDR1 and CDR2 (germline): MNHEY, SVGAGI. The CDR3 is 16 residues long. Trimming left V 4 bases short and J 5 bases short, with 21 bases between. In DNA, the CDR3 is TGTGCCAGCAGTTGGCAGGGGGGGCGAGGGAGCGACGAGCAGTACTTC. Translated: CASSWQGGRGSDEQYF.

This clonotype was detected many times. The gene calls are TRBV7-2 and TRBJ2-7, with TRBD2 matching 8 bases. This CDR3 has 16 residues. CDR1 and CDR2 (germline): SGHTA, FQGNSA. The V gene end was trimmed by 0 bases and the J gene end by 3 bases; junction bases not matched to a gene: 7. This CDR3 is CASSLALGLAGYEQYF. The CDR3 DNA reads as TGTGCCAGCAGCTTAGCCCTGGGTCTAGCGGGCTACGAGCAGTACTTC.

J is TRBJ2-7 and V is TRBV15, with D unclear. Trimming cost V 1 base and J 2 bases, with 12 bases left between them. Germline V gene data show CDR1 as LNHNV and CDR2 as YYDKDF (reference sequence). This CDR3 has 15 residues. The chain's CDR3 is CATSRGTGLPYEQYF. The DNA of the CDR3 is TGTGCCACCAGCAGAGGAACGGGCCTCCCCTACGAGCAGTACTTC. The full variable domain, completed using reference TRBV15 and TRBJ2-7, is DAMVIQNPRYQVTQFGKPVTLSCSQTLNHNVMYWYQQKSSQAPKLLFHYYDKDFNNEADTPDNFQSRRPNTSFCFLDIRSPGLGDTAMYLCATSRGTGLPYEQYFGPGTRLTVT.

In regard to this clonotype: A single base separates this from a much larger clone, so it may be a read error. The chain employs TRBV12-3 or TRBV12-4 and TRBJ2-5; D remains unclear. The CDR3 runs to 11 residues. The DNA of the CDR3 is TGTGCCAGCAGTTTCGTGGAGACCCAGTGCTTC. Translation gives CASSFVETQCF.

This clonotype was counted only a few times. The chain links TRBV7-2 to TRBJ2-1; 9 bases map to TRBD2. In germline, CDR1 is SGHTA, CDR2 FQGNSA. V shed 5 bases, J shed 5 bases, and the junction held 7 bases outside the gene matches. The CDR3 contains 15 residues. In nucleotides, the CDR3 is TGTGCCAGCAGCGCCCGGGCTAGCGGGAACAATGAGCAGTTCTTC. As protein: CASSARASGNNEQFF. Combining the CDR3 with reference TRBV7-2 and TRBJ2-1 gives the whole variable domain GAGVSQSPSNKVTEKGKDVELRCDPISGHTALYWYRQSLGQGLEFLIYFQGNSAPDKSGLPSDRFSAERTGGSVSTLTIQRTQQEDSAVYLCASSARASGNNEQFFGPGTRLTVL.

The chain is built from TRBV7-8 and TRBJ2-4; TRBD1 might be the D (5 bases). Germline CDR1 SGHVS, CDR2 FQNEAQ. With 2 bases removed from V and 7 bases from J, the gap between germline ends came to 15 bases. The CDR3 runs to 15 residues. For the CDR3, the DNA is TGTGCCAGCAGCTTAAGTCGTTCAGGGAACAACATTCAGTACTTC. Its protein product is CASSLSRSGNNIQYF.

This clonotype was detected ten times or more. V is TRBV28 and J is TRBJ2-7; TRBD1 is a possible D gene (5 bases). The CDR3 is made up of 14 amino acids. V was cut by 7 bases and J by 6 bases, with 19 bases left in between. Germline V gene data show CDR1 as MDHEN and CDR2 as SYDVKM. Written as DNA, the CDR3 is TGTGCCAGCACATTTCAGGGATTAAGTCCCGAGCAGTACTTC. Its protein is CASTFQGLSPEQYF.

This clonotype was recorded at least ten times. The gene calls are TRBV12-3 or TRBV12-4 and TRBJ2-1; D unresolved. Trimming stripped 4 bases from V and 10 bases from J, with 5 bases between. This CDR3 contains 10 residues. CDR3 DNA: TGTGCCAGCAGTTCTTCCGAGCAGTTCTTC. This sequence encodes CASSSSEQFF.

This sequence joins TRBV4-1 and TRBJ2-2; 10 bases align to TRBD2. The CDR3 loop spans 17 amino acids. The V gene's germline CDR1 is MGHRA and CDR2 YSYEKL. J lost 3 bases, V lost 1 base, and 5 bases had no gene match. CDR3 protein: CASSQGGLAGDTGELFF. The CDR3 DNA reads TGCGCCAGCAGCCAAGGTGGGCTAGCGGGAGACACCGGGGAGCTGTTTTTT.

This clonotype was seen only once. V gene TRBV28 combines with J gene TRBJ2-3; TRBD2 is a possible D gene (6 bases). The V gene lost 7 bases and the J gene lost 0 bases, with 11 bases spanning the gap. Germline values: CDR1 MDHEN, CDR2 SYDVKM. The length of the CDR3 is 14 residues. CDR3 sequence reads: CASTGGVSTDTQYF. Written as DNA, the CDR3 is TGTGCCAGCACCGGCGGGGTGAGCACAGATACGCAGTATTTT.

The chain carries TRBV5-1 and TRBJ1-1, with D possibly TRBD1 on 5 matching bases. Trimming left V 4 bases short and J 5 bases short, with 15 bases between. This CDR3 contains 14 residues. Per the germline V gene, CDR1 is SGHRS and CDR2 is YFSETQ. For the CDR3, the DNA is TGCGCCAGCAGCCCCGGGACGGGAACAACTGAAGCTTTCTTT. Translation: CASSPGTGTTEAFF.

This clonotype has at least ten counts. For the CDR3, the DNA is TGCGCCAGCAGCCCAGGACAGGTTAGCACAGATACGCAGTATTTT. This codes for CASSPGQVSTDTQYF. The chain combines TRBV5-1 with TRBJ2-3, with 7 nucleotides matching TRBD1. With 4 bases clipped from V and 0 bases from J, the junction kept 5 bases outside the gene matches. The germline V gene encodes CDR1 SGHRS and CDR2 YFSETQ. The CDR3 consists of 15 residues.

The V gene is TRBV7-2, the J gene TRBJ1-1, with D maybe TRBD1 (5 bases). V dropped 4 bases and J dropped 11 bases, with 17 bases sitting between them. The length of the CDR3 is 13 residues. Germline V gene sequence: CDR1 SGHTA, CDR2 FQGNSA. The CDR3, as DNA: TGTGCCAGCAGCTCGCCCGGAGGGGCTCGGGCTTTCTTT. Translation: CASSSPGGARAFF.